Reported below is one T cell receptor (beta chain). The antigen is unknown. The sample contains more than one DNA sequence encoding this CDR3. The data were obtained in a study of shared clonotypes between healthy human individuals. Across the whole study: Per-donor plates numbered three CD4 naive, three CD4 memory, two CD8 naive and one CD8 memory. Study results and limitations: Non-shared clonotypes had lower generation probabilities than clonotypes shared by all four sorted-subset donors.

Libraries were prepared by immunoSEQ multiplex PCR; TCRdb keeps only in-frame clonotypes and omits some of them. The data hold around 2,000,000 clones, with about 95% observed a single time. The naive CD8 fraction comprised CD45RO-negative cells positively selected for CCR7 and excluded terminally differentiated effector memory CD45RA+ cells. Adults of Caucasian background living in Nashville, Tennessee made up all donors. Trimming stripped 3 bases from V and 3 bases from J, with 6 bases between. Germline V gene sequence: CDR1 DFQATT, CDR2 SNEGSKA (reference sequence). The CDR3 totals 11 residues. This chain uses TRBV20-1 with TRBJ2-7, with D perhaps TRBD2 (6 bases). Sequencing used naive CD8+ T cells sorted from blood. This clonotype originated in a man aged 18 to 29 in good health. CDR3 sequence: CSARGLYEQYF. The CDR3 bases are TGCAGTGCTAGGGGACTCTACGAGCAGTACTTC.